This paragraph reports one TCR beta chain. This sample is drawn from a study of blood T cell repertoires in COVID-19. Study-level background: Some COVID-19 samples were acute and others convalescent; all came from the United States, Italy and Spain.

Libraries were prepared by immunoSEQ multiplex PCR; TCRdb keeps only in-frame clonotypes and omits some of them. The table shows 45,000 to 60,000 clones, with over 80% occurring only once. Germline lookup yields CDR1 DFQATT and CDR2 SNEGSKA (reference sequence). This CDR3 is built from 13 residues. V shed 3 bases and J shed 1 base, with 9 bases lying between them. Sequencing input: peripheral blood. This chain uses TRBV20-1 with TRBJ2-5; the D is unclear. This clonotype was obtained from a human donor in a cohort sampled during active COVID-19. The chain's CDR3 is CSASSPPQETQYF. In nucleotides, the CDR3 is TGCAGTGCTAGTTCTCCTCCCCAAGAGACCCAGTACTTC.